This T cell receptor beta chain appears in the sequencing data of a study of blood T cell repertoires in COVID-19. Study-wide context: Researchers got acute and convalescent COVID-19 samples from the United States, Italy and Spain. The cDNA or gDNA used as material had been derived from T cells, B-cell-depleted T cells, or PBMCs.

Germline CDR1 SGHTA, CDR2 FQGNSA. This CDR3 spans 14 amino acids. Trimming cost V 5 bases and J 3 bases; bases outside gene matches: 6. The authors' processing: Nucleated cell counts were estimated from reference gene primer amplification. TCRdb's table, derived via immunoSEQ multiplex PCR, lists solely in-frame clones and lacks some. The V and J calls and clone size were taken over from that table, and D and trimming were inferred from the DNA. The repertoire includes 140,000 to 150,000 clones, more than 65% of them detected once, and around 9.6% sits in the top ten. The source is a man aged 55 to 70 with active or convalescent COVID-19. The chain uses TRBV7-2 and TRBJ1-2; 7 positions match TRBD1. Sequencing input: peripheral blood. The CDR3 bases are TGTGCCAGCAGCGCCCGGGACAGAGACTATGGCTACACCTTC. The encoded protein is CASSARDRDYGYTF.